The next 6 T cell receptor beta chains were all read from a single sample in a study of cytomegalovirus exposure and HLA in healthy donors (dated by TCRdb to 2016 to 2017). Library creation used the immunoSEQ multiplex PCR assay. A mixture of 60 forward primers for TCR Vbeta segments and 13 reverse primers for TCR Jbeta segments was used in the multiplex PCR. TCRdb limited this immuneACCESS table to in-frame rearrangements with V and J called. A share of clones is missing; checked studies link under half to unresolved V genes, and the rest is unexplained. This sample gives about 97,000 clones in total; roughly 9.4% of them show up just once. The top ten clones comprise around 5% of the sample. Sequenced material: PBMCs. The receptors originated from a man aged 45-65 years in good health and CMV-seropositive.

The chain uses TRBV2 and TRBJ2-3, with TRBD2 matching 12 bases. The CDR3 totals 14 residues. Germline CDR1 reads SNHLY; CDR2 reads FYNNEI. V lost 7 bases and J lost 5; bases outside the gene matches: 4. Here the CDR3 DNA reads TGTGCCAGCAAGCTGGGACTAGCGGGAGATACGCAGTATTTT. Encoded protein: CASKLGLAGDTQYF.

The chain is built from TRBV7-8 and TRBJ1-2; 8 bases match TRBD1. CDR1 is SGHVS, CDR2 FQNEAQ, per germline. V lost 5 bases, J lost 5 bases, and 7 bases stayed unmatched. This CDR3 has 14 amino acids. The CDR3 spells CASSPDRAEYGYTF. The CDR3 DNA follows: TGTGCCAGCAGCCCGGACAGGGCCGAGTATGGCTACACCTTC. Variable domain in full (rest from reference TRBV7-8 and TRBJ1-2): GAGVSQSPRYKVAKRGQDVALRCDPISGHVSLFWYQQALGQGPEFLTYFQNEAQLDKSGLPSDRFFAERPEGSVSTLKIQRTQQEDSAVYLCASSPDRAEYGYTFGSGTRLTVV.

This clone has more than one count but fewer than ten. CDR3 amino acids: CASSPGTGAYTIYF. The CDR3 bases are TGCGCCAGCAGCCCCGGGACAGGAGCATACACCATATATTTT. This chain links TRBV4-1 with TRBJ1-3; 8 nucleotides align to TRBD1. The CDR3 contains 14 residues. The V gene's germline CDR1 is MGHRA and CDR2 YSYEKL. Trimming removed 4 bases from V and 8 bases from J; junction bases left unmatched: 7.

The V gene is TRBV5-1, the J gene TRBJ2-3; 11 bases fit TRBD2. Trimming took 0 bases from V and 4 from J; bases not matched to a gene: 7. Germline CDR1 reads SGHRS; CDR2 reads YFSETQ. This CDR3 has 17 amino acids. The CDR3, as DNA: TGCGCCAGCAGCTTGGATACTAGCGGGAGATTCTCAGATACGCAGTATTTT. Amino acid sequence: CASSLDTSGRFSDTQYF.

This clone was counted only a few times. This chain uses TRBV4-1 with TRBJ2-1; TRBD2 might be the D (5 bases). Trimming shortened V by 3 bases and J by 9 bases, and 9 bases separated the two germline ends. The germline V gene encodes CDR1 MGHRA and CDR2 YSYEKL. This CDR3 contains 12 residues. Here the CDR3 reads CASSHPAGEQFF. Written as DNA, the CDR3 is TGCGCCAGCAGCCACCCTGCGGGTGAGCAGTTCTTC.

The V gene is TRBV25-1, the J gene TRBJ1-3, with unresolved D. The CDR3 is 15 residues long. Trimming took 3 bases from V and 0 from J, leaving 9 bases between them. Germline V gene data show CDR1 as MGHDK and CDR2 as SYGVNS. The CDR3 nucleotides are TGTGCCAGCAGTGAGGGCAGCTACTCTGGAAACACCATATATTTT. Encoded protein: CASSEGSYSGNTIYF. Together with reference TRBV25-1 and TRBJ1-3, the CDR3 gives the full variable domain: EADIYQTPRYLVIGTGKKITLECSQTMGHDKMYWYQQDPGMELHLIHYSYGVNSTEKGDLSSESTVSRIRTEHFPLTLESARPSHTSQYLCASSEGSYSGNTIYFGEGSWLTVV.